This record covers a single TCR beta chain. V was clipped by 4 bases and J by 0 bases; unmatched bases: 8. CDR3 size: 15 residues. Looked up from germline, CDR1 is GTSNPN and CDR2 is SVGIG (reference sequence). This record comes from a study of shared clonotypes between healthy human individuals. Libraries were prepared by immunoSEQ multiplex PCR; TCRdb keeps only in-frame clonotypes and omits some of them. The sample has hundreds of thousands of clones, around 72% seen once. Sequencing was performed on memory CD4+ T cells sorted from blood. Subset meaning: CD45RA-negative fraction. This receptor was identified in a woman aged 25 to 39 in good health. The chain uses TRBV30 and TRBJ1-2, with 7 bases matching TRBD1. Written as DNA, the CDR3 is TGTGCCTGGAAAACAGGGGAGACGGCTAACTATGGCTACACCTTC. This sequence encodes CAWKTGETANYGYTF.